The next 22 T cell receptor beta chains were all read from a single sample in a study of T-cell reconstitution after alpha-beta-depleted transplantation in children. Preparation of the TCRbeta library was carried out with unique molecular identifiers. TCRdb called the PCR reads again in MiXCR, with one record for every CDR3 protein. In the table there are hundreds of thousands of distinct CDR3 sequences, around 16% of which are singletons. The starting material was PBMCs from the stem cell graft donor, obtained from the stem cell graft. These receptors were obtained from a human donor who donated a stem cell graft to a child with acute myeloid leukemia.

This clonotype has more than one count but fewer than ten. CDR3 amino acids: CSAYPGGRYEQYF. As DNA, the CDR3 is TGCAGTGCTTATCCAGGGGGGCGCTACGAGCAGTACTTC. This rearrangement joins TRBV20-1 to TRBJ2-7; maybe TRBD1 (7 bases). Germline V lookup: CDR1 DFQATT, CDR2 SNEGSKA (reference sequence). The CDR3 is 13 amino acids. V lost 5 bases to trimming and J lost 3 bases, with 14 bases between them.

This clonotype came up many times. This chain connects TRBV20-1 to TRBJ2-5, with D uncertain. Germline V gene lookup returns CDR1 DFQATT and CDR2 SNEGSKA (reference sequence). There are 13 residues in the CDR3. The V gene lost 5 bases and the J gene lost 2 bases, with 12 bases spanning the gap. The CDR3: CSARRARQETQYF. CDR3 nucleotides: TGCAGTGCTCGCCGGGCCCGTCAAGAGACCCAGTACTTC.

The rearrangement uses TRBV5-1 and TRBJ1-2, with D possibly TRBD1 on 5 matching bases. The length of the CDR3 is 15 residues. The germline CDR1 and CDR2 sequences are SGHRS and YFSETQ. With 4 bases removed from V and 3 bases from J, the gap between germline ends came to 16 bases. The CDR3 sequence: CASSPVGAVDYGYTF. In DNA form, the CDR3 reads TGCGCCAGCAGCCCGGTTGGGGCAGTGGACTATGGCTACACCTTC.

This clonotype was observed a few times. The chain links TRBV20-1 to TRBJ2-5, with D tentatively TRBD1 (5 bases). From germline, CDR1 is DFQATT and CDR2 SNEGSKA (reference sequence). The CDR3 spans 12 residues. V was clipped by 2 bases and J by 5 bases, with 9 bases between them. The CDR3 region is CSARQGMETQYF. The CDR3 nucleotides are TGCAGTGCTAGACAGGGCATGGAGACCCAGTACTTC.

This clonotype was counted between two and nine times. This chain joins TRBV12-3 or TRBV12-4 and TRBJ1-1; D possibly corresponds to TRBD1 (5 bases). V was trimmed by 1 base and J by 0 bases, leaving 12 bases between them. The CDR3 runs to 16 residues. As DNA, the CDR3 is TGTGCCAGCAGTTTAGAGCCTGACAGTTTGAACACTGAAGCTTTCTTT. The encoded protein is CASSLEPDSLNTEAFF.

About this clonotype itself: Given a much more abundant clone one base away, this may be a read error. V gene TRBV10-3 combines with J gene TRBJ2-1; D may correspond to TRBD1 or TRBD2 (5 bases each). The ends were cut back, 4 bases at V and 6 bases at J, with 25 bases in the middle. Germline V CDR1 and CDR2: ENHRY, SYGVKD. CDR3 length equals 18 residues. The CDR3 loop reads CAISATYTTGPVPNEQFF. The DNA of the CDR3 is TGTGCCATCAGTGCAACATATACCACGGGACCAGTCCCCAATGAGCAGTTCTTC.

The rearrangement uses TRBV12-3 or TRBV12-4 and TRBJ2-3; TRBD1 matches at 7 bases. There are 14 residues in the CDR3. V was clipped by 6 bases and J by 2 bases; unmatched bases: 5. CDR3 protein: CASSRQGVTDTQYF. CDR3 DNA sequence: TGTGCCAGCAGCCGACAGGGCGTCACAGATACGCAGTATTTT.

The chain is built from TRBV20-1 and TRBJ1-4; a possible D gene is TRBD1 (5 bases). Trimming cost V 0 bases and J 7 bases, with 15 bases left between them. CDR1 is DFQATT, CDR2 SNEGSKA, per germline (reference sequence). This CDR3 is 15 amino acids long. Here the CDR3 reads CSARDPGVEGEKLFF. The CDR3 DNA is TGCAGTGCTAGAGATCCGGGGGTTGAGGGTGAAAAACTGTTTTTT.

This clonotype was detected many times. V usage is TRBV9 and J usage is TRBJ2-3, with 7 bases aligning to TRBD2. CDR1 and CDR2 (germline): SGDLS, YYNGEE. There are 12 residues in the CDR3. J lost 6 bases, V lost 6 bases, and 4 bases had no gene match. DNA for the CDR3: TGTGCCAGCAAAGACGGGGGGGATACGCAGTATTTT. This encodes CASKDGGDTQYF.

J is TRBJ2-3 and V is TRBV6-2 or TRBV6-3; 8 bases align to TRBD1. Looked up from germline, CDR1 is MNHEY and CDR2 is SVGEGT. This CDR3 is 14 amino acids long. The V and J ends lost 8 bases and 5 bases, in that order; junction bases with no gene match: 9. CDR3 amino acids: CASLGTGSGDTQYF. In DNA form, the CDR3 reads TGTGCCAGCCTAGGGACAGGATCCGGAGATACGCAGTATTTT.

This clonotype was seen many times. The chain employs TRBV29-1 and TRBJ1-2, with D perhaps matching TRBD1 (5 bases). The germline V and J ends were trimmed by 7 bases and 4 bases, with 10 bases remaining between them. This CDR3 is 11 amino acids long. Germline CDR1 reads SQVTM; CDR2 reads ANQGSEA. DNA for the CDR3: TGCAGCGCGGTGAGGGGCTATGGCTACACCTTC. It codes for CSAVRGYGYTF.

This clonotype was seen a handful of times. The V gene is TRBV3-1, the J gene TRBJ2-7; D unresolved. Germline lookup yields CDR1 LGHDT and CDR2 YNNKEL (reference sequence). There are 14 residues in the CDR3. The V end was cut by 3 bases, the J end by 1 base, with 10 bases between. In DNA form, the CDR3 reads TGTGCCAGCAGCCACCCCGACCAGTCCTACGAGCAGTACTTC. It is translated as CASSHPDQSYEQYF.

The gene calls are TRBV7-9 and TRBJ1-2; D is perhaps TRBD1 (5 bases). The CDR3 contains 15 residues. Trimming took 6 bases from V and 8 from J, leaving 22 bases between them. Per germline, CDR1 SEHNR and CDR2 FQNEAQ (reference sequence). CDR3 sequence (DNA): TGTGCCAGCAGTCCATCCGGGACCCTGGAAGGCGGCTACACCTTC. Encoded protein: CASSPSGTLEGGYTF.

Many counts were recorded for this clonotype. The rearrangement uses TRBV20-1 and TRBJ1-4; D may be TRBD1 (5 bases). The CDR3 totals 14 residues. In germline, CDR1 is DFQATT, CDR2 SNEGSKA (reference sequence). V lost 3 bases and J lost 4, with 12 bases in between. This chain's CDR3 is CSARSAGDNEKLFF. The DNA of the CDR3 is TGCAGTGCTAGGAGTGCGGGGGATAATGAAAAACTGTTTTTT.

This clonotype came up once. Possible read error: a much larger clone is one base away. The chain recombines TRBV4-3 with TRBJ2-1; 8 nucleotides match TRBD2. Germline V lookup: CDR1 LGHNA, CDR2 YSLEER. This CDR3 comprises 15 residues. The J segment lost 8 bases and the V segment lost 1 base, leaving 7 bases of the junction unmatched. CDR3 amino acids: CASSQGAGGYYEQFF. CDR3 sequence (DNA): TGCGCCAGCAGCCAAGGCGCGGGGGGATACTATGAGCAGTTCTTC.

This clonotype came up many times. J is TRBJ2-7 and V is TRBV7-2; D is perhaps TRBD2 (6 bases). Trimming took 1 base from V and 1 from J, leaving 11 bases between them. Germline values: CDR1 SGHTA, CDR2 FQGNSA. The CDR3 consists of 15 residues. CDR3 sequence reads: CASSLVAGKSYEQYV. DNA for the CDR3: TGTGCCAGCAGCTTAGTGGCGGGGAAGTCCTACGAGCAGTACGTC.

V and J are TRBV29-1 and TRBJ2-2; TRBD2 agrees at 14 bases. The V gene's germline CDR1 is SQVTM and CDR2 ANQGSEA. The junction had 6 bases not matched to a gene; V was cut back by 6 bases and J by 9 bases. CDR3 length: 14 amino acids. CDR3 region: CSVATSGGARELFF. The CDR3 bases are TGCAGCGTCGCGACTAGCGGGGGGGCCCGGGAGCTGTTTTTT.

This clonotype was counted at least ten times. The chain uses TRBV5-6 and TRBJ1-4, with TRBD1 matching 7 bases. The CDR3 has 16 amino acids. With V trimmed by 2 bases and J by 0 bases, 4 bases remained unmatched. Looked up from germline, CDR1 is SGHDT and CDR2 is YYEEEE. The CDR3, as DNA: TGTGCCAGCAGCTTACAGGGGCTTGCAACTAATGAAAAACTGTTTTTT. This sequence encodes CASSLQGLATNEKLFF.

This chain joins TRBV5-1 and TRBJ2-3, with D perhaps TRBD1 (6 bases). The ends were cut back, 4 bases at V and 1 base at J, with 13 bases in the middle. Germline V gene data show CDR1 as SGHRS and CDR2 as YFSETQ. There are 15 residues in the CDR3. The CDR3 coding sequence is TGCGCCAGCAGCCCCGGGACAATTGGCACAGATACGCAGTATTTT. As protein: CASSPGTIGTDTQYF.

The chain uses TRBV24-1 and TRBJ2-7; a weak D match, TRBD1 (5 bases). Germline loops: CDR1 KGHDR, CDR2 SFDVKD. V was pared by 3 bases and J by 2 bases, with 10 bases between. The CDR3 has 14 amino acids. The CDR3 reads CATSDRTFPYEQYF. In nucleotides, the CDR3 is TGTGCCACCAGTGATCGGACATTCCCCTACGAGCAGTACTTC.

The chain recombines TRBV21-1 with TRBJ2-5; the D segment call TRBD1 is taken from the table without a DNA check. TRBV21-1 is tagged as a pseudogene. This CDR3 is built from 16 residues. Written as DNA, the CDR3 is TGTGCCAGCAGCAAACAGGCCGGGGGAGCCCAAGAGACCCAGTACTTC. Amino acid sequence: CASSKQAGGAQETQYF.

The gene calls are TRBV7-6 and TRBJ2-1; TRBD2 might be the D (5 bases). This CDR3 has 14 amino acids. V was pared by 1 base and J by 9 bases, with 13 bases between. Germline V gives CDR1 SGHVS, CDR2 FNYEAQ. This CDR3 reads CASSLGPRGGEQFF. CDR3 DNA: TGTGCCAGCAGCTTAGGCCCTCGGGGTGGTGAGCAGTTCTTC.